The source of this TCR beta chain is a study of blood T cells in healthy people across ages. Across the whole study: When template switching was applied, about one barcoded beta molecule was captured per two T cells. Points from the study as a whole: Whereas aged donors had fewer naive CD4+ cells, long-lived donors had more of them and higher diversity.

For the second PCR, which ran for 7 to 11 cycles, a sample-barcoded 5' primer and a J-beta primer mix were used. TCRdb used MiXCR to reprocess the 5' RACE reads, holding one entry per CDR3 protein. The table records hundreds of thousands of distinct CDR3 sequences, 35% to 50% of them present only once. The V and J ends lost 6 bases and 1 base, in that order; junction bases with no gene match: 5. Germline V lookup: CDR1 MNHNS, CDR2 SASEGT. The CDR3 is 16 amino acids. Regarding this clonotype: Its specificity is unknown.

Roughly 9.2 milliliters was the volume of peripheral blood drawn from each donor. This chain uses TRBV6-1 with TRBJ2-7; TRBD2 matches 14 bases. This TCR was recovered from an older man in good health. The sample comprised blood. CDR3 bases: TGTGCCAGCAGAAAAGGGACTAGCGGGGGATCCTACGAGCAGTACTTC. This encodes CASRKGTSGGSYEQYF.